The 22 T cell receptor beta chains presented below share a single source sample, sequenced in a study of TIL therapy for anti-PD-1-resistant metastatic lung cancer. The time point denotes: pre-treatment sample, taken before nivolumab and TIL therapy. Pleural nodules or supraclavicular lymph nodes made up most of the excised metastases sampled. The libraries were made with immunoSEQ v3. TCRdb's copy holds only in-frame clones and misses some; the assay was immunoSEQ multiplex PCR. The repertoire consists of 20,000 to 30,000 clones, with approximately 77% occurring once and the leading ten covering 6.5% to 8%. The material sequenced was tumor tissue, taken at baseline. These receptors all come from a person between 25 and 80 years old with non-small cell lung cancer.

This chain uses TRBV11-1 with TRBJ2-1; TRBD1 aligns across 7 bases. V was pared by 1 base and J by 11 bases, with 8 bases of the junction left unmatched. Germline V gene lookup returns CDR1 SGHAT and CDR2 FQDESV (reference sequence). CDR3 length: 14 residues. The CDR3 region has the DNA TGTGCCAGCAGCTTAGGTGGGACAGCTAAGAAGCAGTTCTTC. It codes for CASSLGGTAKKQFF.

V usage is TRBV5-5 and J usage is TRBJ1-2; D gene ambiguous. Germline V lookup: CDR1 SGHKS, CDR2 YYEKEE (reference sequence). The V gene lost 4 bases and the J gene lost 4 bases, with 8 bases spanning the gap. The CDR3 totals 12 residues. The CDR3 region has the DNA TGTGCCAGCAGCCCGTCGTCCTATGGCTACACCTTC. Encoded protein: CASSPSSYGYTF.

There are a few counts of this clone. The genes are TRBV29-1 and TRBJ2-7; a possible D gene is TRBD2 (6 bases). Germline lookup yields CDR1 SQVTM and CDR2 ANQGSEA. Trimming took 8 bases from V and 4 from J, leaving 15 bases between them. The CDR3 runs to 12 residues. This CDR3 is CSSRDWGYEQYF. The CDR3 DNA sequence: TGCAGCTCGAGGGACTGGGGTTACGAGCAGTACTTC.

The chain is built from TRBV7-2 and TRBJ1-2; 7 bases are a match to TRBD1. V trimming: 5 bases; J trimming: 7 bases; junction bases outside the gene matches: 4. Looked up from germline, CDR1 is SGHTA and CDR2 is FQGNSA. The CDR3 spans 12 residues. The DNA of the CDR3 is TGTGCCAGCAGCGTTACAGGGGCTGGCTACACCTTC. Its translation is CASSVTGAGYTF.

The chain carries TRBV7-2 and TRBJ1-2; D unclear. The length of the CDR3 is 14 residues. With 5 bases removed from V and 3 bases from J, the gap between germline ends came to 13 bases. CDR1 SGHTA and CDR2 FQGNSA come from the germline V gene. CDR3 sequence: CASSIGNRDYGYTF. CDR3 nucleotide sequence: TGTGCCAGCAGCATAGGTAACCGGGACTATGGCTACACCTTC.

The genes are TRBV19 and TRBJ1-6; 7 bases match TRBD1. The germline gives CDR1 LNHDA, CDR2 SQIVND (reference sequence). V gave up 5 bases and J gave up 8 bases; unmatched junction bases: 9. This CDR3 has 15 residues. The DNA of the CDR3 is TGTGCCAGTAGTCCGCGGGACAGCTCAGATTCACCCCTCCACTTT. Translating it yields CASSPRDSSDSPLHF.

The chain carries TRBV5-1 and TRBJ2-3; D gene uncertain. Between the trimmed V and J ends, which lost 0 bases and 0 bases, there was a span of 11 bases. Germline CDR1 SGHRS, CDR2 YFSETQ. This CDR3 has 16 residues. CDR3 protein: CASSLEGQFSTDTQYF. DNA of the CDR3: TGCGCCAGCAGCTTGGAGGGTCAGTTTAGCACAGATACGCAGTATTTT.

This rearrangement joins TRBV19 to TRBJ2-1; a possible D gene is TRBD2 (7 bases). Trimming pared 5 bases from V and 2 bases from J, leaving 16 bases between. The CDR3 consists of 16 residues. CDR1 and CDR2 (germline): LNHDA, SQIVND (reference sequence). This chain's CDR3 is CASSFTGGLTYNEQFF. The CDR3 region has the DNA TGTGCCAGTAGTTTCACGGGGGGCCTAACCTACAATGAGCAGTTCTTC.

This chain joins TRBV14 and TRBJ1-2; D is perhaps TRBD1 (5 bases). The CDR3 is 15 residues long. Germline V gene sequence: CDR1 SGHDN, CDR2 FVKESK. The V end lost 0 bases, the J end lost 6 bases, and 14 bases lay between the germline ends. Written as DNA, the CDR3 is TGTGCCAGCAGCCAAGATTCCAGGGACCAAAATGGCTACACCTTC. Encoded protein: CASSQDSRDQNGYTF.

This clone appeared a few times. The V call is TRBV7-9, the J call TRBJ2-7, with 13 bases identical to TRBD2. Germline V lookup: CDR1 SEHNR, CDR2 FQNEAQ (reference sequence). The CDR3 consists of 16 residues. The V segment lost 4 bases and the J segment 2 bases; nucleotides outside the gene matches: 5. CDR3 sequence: CASSSKLAGGPYEQYF. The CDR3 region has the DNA TGTGCCAGCAGCTCAAAACTAGCGGGGGGGCCCTACGAGCAGTACTTC.

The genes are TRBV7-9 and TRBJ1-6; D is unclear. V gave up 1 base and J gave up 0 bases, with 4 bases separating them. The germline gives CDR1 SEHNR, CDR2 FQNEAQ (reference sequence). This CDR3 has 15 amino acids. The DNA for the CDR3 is TGTGCCAGCAGCTTAGGGGTCTCCTATAATTCACCCCTCCACTTT. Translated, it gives CASSLGVSYNSPLHF.

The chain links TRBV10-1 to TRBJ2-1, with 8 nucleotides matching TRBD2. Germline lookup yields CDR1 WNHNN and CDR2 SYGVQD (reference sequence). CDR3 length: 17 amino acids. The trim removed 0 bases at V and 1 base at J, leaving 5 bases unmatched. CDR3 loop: CASSESGGGYSYNEQFF. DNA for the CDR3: TGCGCCAGCAGTGAGTCCGGCGGGGGGTATTCCTACAATGAGCAGTTCTTC.

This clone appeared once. The CDR3 nucleotides are TGTGCCAGCAGTGCCACAACGCAGACCCAGTACTTC. Translation gives CASSATTQTQYF. The chain uses TRBV6-1 and TRBJ2-5; unclear D gene. Trimming took off 4 bases at V and 6 bases at J, with 9 bases between the two ends. Germline CDR1 MNHNS, CDR2 SASEGT. The CDR3 extends over 12 amino acids.

This chain's CDR3 is CASSAGQGSNTGELFF. The CDR3 bases are TGTGCCAGCAGCGCGGGACAGGGATCGAACACCGGGGAGCTGTTTTTT. The rearrangement joins TRBV9 to TRBJ2-2; 9 bases map to TRBD1. The length of the CDR3 is 16 residues. The germline gives CDR1 SGDLS, CDR2 YYNGEE. V was pared by 3 bases and J by 0 bases, with 3 bases of the junction left unmatched.

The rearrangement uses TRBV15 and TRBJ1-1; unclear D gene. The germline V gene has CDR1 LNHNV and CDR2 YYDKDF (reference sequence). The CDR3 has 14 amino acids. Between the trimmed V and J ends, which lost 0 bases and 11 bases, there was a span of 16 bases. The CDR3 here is CATSRDRGPQRAFF. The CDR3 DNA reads TGTGCCACCAGCAGAGATAGAGGGCCCCAACGGGCTTTCTTT.

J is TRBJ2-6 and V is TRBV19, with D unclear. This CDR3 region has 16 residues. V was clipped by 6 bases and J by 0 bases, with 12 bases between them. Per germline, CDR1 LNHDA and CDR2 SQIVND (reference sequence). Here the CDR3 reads CASRERVSSGANVLTF. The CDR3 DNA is TGTGCCAGTAGGGAAAGGGTCAGCTCTGGGGCCAACGTCCTGACTTTC.

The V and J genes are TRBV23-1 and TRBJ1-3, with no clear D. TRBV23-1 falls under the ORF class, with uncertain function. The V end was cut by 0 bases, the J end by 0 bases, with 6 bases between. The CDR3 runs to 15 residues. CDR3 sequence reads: CASSQSNNSGNTIYF. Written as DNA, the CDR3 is TGCGCCAGCAGTCAATCGAACAACTCTGGAAACACCATATATTTT.

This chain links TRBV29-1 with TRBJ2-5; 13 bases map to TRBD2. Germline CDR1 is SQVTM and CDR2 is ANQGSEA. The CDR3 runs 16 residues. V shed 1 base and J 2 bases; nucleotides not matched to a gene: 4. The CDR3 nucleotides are TGCAGCGTTGAAGGCTTACTAGCGGGGGGGCAAGAGACCCAGTACTTC. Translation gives CSVEGLLAGGQETQYF.

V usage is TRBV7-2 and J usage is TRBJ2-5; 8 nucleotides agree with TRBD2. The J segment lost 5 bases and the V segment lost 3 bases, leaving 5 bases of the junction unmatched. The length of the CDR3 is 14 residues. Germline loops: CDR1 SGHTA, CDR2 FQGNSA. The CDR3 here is CASSFGGAGETQYF. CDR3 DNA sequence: TGTGCCAGCAGCTTCGGGGGGGCCGGGGAGACCCAGTACTTC.

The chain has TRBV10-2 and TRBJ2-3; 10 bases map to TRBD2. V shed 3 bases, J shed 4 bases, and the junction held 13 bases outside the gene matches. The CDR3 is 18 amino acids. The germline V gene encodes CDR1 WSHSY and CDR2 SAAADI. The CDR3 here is CASSEVWVAGGSADTQYF. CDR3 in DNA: TGCGCCAGCAGTGAAGTGTGGGTAGCGGGGGGTTCAGCAGATACGCAGTATTTT.

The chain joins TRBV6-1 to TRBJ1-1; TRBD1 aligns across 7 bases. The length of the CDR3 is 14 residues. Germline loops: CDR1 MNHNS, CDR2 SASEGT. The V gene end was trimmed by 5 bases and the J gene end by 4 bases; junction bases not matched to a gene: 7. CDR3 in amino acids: CASSSTGIGTEAFF. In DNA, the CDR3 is TGTGCCAGCAGTTCGACAGGGATCGGCACTGAAGCTTTCTTT.

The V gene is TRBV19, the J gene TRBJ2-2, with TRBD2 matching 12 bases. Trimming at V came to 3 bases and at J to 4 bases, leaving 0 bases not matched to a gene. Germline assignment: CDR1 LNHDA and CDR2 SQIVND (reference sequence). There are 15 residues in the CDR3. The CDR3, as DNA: TGTGCCAGTAGTATGACTAGCGGGGGCACCGGGGAGCTGTTTTTT. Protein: CASSMTSGGTGELFF.